This entry lists 20 T cell receptor beta chains sequenced from one sample in a study of T-cell reconstitution after alpha-beta-depleted transplantation in children. Library preparation (for TCRbeta) was performed with unique molecular identifiers. TCRdb reprocessed the PCR reads via MiXCR and lists one record per CDR3 protein. The sample consists of around 600,000 distinct CDR3 sequences, about 10% of them appearing once. This sample comprised PBMCs from the stem cell graft donor, obtained from the stem cell graft. These receptors all stem from a human donor who donated a stem cell graft to a child with acute myeloid leukemia.

As regards this clonotype: One junction end does not reproduce the germline sequence, and a read error may be involved. The CDR3 DNA reads as TGTGTCAGCTCACCGGACGTATCAAGCAATCAGCCCCAGCATTTT. Residues: CVSSPDVSSNQPQHF. This rearrangement joins TRBV18 to TRBJ1-5; D is unresolved. Per the germline V gene, CDR1 is KGHSH and CDR2 is LQKENI. The CDR3 contains 15 residues.

This clonotype showed up just a few times. J is TRBJ2-7 and V is TRBV3-1; no clear D gene. Trimming took off 0 bases at V and 7 bases at J, with 7 bases between the two ends. This CDR3 contains 12 residues. Germline V gene lookup returns CDR1 LGHDT and CDR2 YNNKEL (reference sequence). The CDR3 coding sequence is TGTGCCAGCAGCCAAGATTCGAGGGAGCAGTACTTC. Amino acid sequence: CASSQDSREQYF.

This clonotype has only a few counts. This chain uses TRBV6-2 or TRBV6-3 with TRBJ1-4; 9 bases fit TRBD1. The V segment lost 6 bases and the J segment 7 bases; nucleotides outside the gene matches: 6. This CDR3 has 14 amino acids. Germline values: CDR1 MNHEY, CDR2 SVGEGT. This CDR3 is CASRRDRVFEKLFF. CDR3 DNA sequence: TGTGCCAGCAGAAGGGACAGGGTATTTGAAAAACTGTTTTTT.

This clonotype came up many times. The V call is TRBV7-2, the J call TRBJ2-5, with D possibly TRBD1 on 6 matching bases. Trimming removed 6 bases from V and 5 bases from J, with 16 bases in between. The germline gives CDR1 SGHTA, CDR2 FQGNSA. This CDR3 has 14 amino acids. The CDR3 reads CASRLGYRVETQYF. The CDR3 DNA is TGTGCCAGCAGGTTGGGCTACAGGGTTGAGACCCAGTACTTC.

This clonotype has a handful of counts. The chain carries TRBV7-2 and TRBJ2-7, with TRBD2 matching 11 bases. This CDR3 has 14 amino acids. V trimming: 5 bases; J trimming: 5 bases; junction bases outside the gene matches: 5. Germline CDR1 reads SGHTA; CDR2 reads FQGNSA. DNA of the CDR3: TGTGCCAGCAGCGTACTAGCGGGAGTGGACGAGCAGTACTTC. It encodes CASSVLAGVDEQYF.

This clonotype has only a few counts. In DNA form, the CDR3 reads TGCAGTGCTAGCCGGAACAATGAGCAGTTCTTC. Encoded protein: CSASRNNEQFF. V is TRBV20-1 and J is TRBJ2-1; no firm D call. Between the trimmed V and J ends, which lost 3 bases and 5 bases, there was a span of 5 bases. CDR3 length: 11 residues. Looked up from germline, CDR1 is DFQATT and CDR2 is SNEGSKA (reference sequence).

The chain joins TRBV18 to TRBJ1-4; the D gene is possibly TRBD1 (5 bases). V dropped 0 bases and J dropped 7 bases, with 15 bases sitting between them. Germline CDR1 and CDR2: KGHSH and LQKENI. This CDR3 is 16 amino acids long. CDR3 nucleotide sequence: TGTGCCAGCTCACCACCGGTCCGGGGACGGCGTGAAAAACTGTTTTTT. This codes for CASSPPVRGRREKLFF.

There are a few counts of this clonotype. This chain uses TRBV4-3 with TRBJ2-3, with 7 bases that match TRBD2. The V and J ends lost 4 bases and 3 bases, in that order; junction bases with no gene match: 10. CDR3 length equals 16 residues. Germline V gene data show CDR1 as LGHNA and CDR2 as YSLEER. In DNA form, the CDR3 reads TGCGCCAGCAGCCGCGGCGGAACCGGGGGGACAGATACGCAGTATTTT. This encodes CASSRGGTGGTDTQYF.

The chain uses TRBV3-1 and TRBJ2-7; TRBD2 matches at 10 bases. The germline V gene encodes CDR1 LGHDT and CDR2 YNNKEL (reference sequence). CDR3 length: 14 residues. Unmatched junction bases numbered 9, after V lost 10 bases and J lost 3 bases. The CDR3 nucleotides are TGTGCCACCGGGCGGACTAGCGGACTCTACGAGCAGTACTTC. This gives the protein CATGRTSGLYEQYF.

This clonotype was detected many times. The V gene is TRBV15, the J gene TRBJ2-7; D not certain. V was clipped by 0 bases and J by 5 bases, with 2 bases between them. The length of the CDR3 is 11 residues. Germline V CDR1 and CDR2: LNHNV, YYDKDF (reference sequence). For the CDR3, the DNA is TGTGCCACCAGCAGAGAGAACGAGCAGTACTTC. Its translation is CATSRENEQYF.

The V gene is TRBV11-2, the J gene TRBJ2-5, with TRBD2 identical over 11 bases. CDR1 is SGHAT and CDR2 is FQNNGV in the germline V gene. This CDR3 contains 16 residues. J lost 2 bases, V lost 3 bases, and 5 bases had no gene match. For the CDR3, the DNA is TGTGCCAGCAGCTTCGGAGGACTAGCGGGTCAAGAGACCCAGTACTTC. Translated: CASSFGGLAGQETQYF.

This clonotype was counted only a few times. The J gene is TRBJ2-7, the V gene TRBV7-9; 10 positions match TRBD1. The CDR3 contains 15 residues. J gave up 2 bases and V 3 bases, and 4 bases lay outside the gene matches. Germline CDR1 is SEHNR and CDR2 is FQNEAQ (reference sequence). The CDR3 DNA sequence: TGTGCCAGCAGCTTGGGACAGGGGAAAACCTACGAGCAGTACTTC. This translates into CASSLGQGKTYEQYF.

This clonotype occurred a few times. V is TRBV20-1 and J is TRBJ2-5; a weak D match, TRBD1 (5 bases). V gave up 1 base and J gave up 5 bases, with 17 bases separating them. The CDR3 covers 15 residues. The V gene's germline CDR1 is DFQATT and CDR2 SNEGSKA (reference sequence). This chain's CDR3 is CSARARQSVGETQYF. The CDR3 region has the DNA TGCAGTGCTAGAGCCCGACAGTCTGTGGGGGAGACCCAGTACTTC.

This clonotype was counted at least ten times. This rearrangement joins TRBV29-1 to TRBJ2-3; TRBD1 matches at 9 bases. CDR1 and CDR2 (germline): SQVTM, ANQGSEA. V shed 4 bases, J shed 9 bases, and the junction held 11 bases outside the gene matches. The CDR3 sequence is 14 residues long. The CDR3 sequence is CSVGDRVALLTQYF. The CDR3 nucleotides read TGCAGCGTTGGGGACAGGGTGGCTCTTCTAACGCAGTATTTT.

The chain combines TRBV30 with TRBJ2-2, with D possibly matching TRBD1 (5 bases). The V end lost 3 bases, the J end lost 5 bases, and 19 bases lay between the germline ends. The CDR3 has 16 amino acids. CDR1 and CDR2 (germline): GTSNPN, SVGIG (reference sequence). As DNA, the CDR3 is TGTGCCTGGAGGGTGCAGGGAATAGGTTGGACCGGGGAGCTGTTTTTT. Translation: CAWRVQGIGWTGELFF.

This clonotype was picked up many times. The chain has TRBV6-5 and TRBJ2-1; 8 bases are shared with TRBD1. The CDR3 consists of 14 residues. The germline gives CDR1 MNHEY, CDR2 SVGAGI. J was trimmed by 5 bases and V by 7 bases; bases with no gene match: 7. For the CDR3, the DNA is TGTGCCAGCACCCGGGGACAGGCTAACAATGAGCAGTTCTTC. Amino acid sequence: CASTRGQANNEQFF.

This clonotype appeared many times. This sequence joins TRBV9 and TRBJ2-7; D unresolved. The V gene's germline CDR1 is SGDLS and CDR2 YYNGEE. CDR3 length equals 14 residues. V gave up 2 bases and J gave up 3 bases, with 12 bases separating them. The chain's CDR3 is CASSVSAHDYEQYF. DNA for the CDR3: TGTGCCAGCAGCGTCTCGGCACACGACTACGAGCAGTACTTC.

This rearrangement joins TRBV20-1 to TRBJ2-5; 8 positions match TRBD2. Germline V gene sequence: CDR1 DFQATT, CDR2 SNEGSKA (reference sequence). The J segment lost 2 bases and the V segment lost 6 bases, leaving 8 bases of the junction unmatched. The CDR3 has 14 residues. DNA of the CDR3: TGCAGTGCCAGGGGACTAGGATATCAAGAGACCCAGTACTTC. Amino acid sequence: CSARGLGYQETQYF.

This clonotype showed up just a few times. The J gene is TRBJ2-5, the V gene TRBV7-9, with a possible D match to TRBD2 (6 bases). The germline V and J ends were trimmed by 8 bases and 5 bases, with 12 bases remaining between them. The CDR3 is 12 amino acids. The germline V gene has CDR1 SEHNR and CDR2 FQNEAQ (reference sequence). CDR3 coding DNA: TGTGCCAGCCAGAGGGCGGGGGAGACCCAGTACTTC. This sequence encodes CASQRAGETQYF.

This clonotype was seen more than once but under ten times. The rearrangement links TRBV24-1 to TRBJ2-1, with a possible D match to TRBD1 (6 bases). V was shortened by 1 base and J by 7 bases, with 16 bases between the two germline ends. CDR1 is KGHDR and CDR2 is SFDVKD in the germline V gene. CDR3 length: 16 residues. The CDR3, as DNA: TGTGCCACCAGTGATTTAACCAGGGGCGGTAGTAATGAGCAGTTCTTC. Translated: CATSDLTRGGSNEQFF.